This T cell receptor (beta chain) comes out of a study of blood T cells in healthy people across ages (dated by TCRdb to between 2014 and 2016). Turning to the overall study: In model experiments, roughly one uniquely barcoded TCR beta cDNA molecule per two T cells was captured by template switching. Two additional independent replicas of 1 million unique cDNA reads from the same blood draw were analyzed for two donors (one aged 18 to 29 and one aged 80 or older). Donors were grouped into four age groups: young (average about 15 years), middle-aged (under 40), aged (around 60) and long-lived (approximately 82). To avoid experimental bias, donors of different ages were spread randomly across the sequencing lanes. To track age-related changes in TCR beta repertoire diversity, the study relied on deep sequencing normalized with unique cDNA molecular identifiers.

V loses 1 base at its end and J loses 4 bases; junction bases beyond the gene matches: 6. Its CDR3 holds 17 amino acids, cysteine through phenylalanine. Kept here is only the CDR3 DNA, which spans 51 bases and is read in frame from base 1. The germline V gene sets CDR1 to SGHVS and CDR2 to FNYEAQ. The method behind the library was 5' RACE. The sequencer was an Illumina HiSeq 2500. The second PCR ran for about 6 to 12 cycles and used a J-beta primer mix along with a sample-barcoded 5' primer. Each TCR beta cDNA molecule received a unique molecular identifier from a template-switch 5' adaptor carrying 12 random nucleotides. Each sample yielded at least 2.5 million CDR3-containing paired-end reads. The Mint cDNA synthesis kit, primed by a TRBC-specific oligonucleotide, was used to synthesize first-strand cDNA from all RNA. Following uracil-DNA glycosylase treatment, all cDNA underwent a first 18-cycle PCR with the universal primers M1SS and BC2_uni_R. The study's processing was this. Normalization of each sample was performed by random selection of 1 million high-quality reads, each carrying a distinct molecular identifier. Instead of being binned into consensus sequences, reads with shared molecular identifiers were discarded. MiTCR, with a Q25 quality threshold and the strictest error-elimination algorithm, was used for CDR3 identification, clonotype clustering and error correction. A nonparametric unseen species model using Euler transformation provided a lower-bound estimate of total TCR beta diversity. TCRdb reprocessing: public reads trimmed at Q25 with fastp, clones called with MiXCR, in-frame beta chains kept. One record per CDR3 amino acid sequence lists the most common genes and DNA. For this entry, the V and J calls and clone size follow TCRdb and not the study's own pipeline. The sample yields approximately 1.5 million distinct CDR3 sequences; about 31% were counted once. In total, the top ten clones hold 10% to 12% of the sample.

The donors were around 39 Caucasian individuals from Russia, aged roughly 6 to 95 years, who were systemically healthy. Approximately 11 milliliters of peripheral blood were drawn from each donor into EDTA-treated Vacutainer tubes. Ficoll-Paque density-gradient centrifugation was used to isolate PBMCs, with at least 6 million per sample. Trizol reagent was used to extract total RNA from PBMCs, with at least 6 micrograms per sample. The percentages of naive CD45RAhigh/CD27high T cells were determined by flow cytometry on a PBMC aliquot from every donor. This clonotype was counted between two and nine times. There is no known antigen for this receptor. The sample holds no much larger clone one base away, and base qualities are not on file. Study-wide conclusions, independent of this receptor: Because donor CMV infection status was unknown, age-related changes in expanded clonotypes were potentially confounded. Estimates of total diversity from one million sequenced T cells were regarded as lower bounds and underestimates. As age increased, observed TCR beta diversity per million T cells dropped in a roughly linear way, and a significant reduction was already evident by age roughly 36. Bulk unsorted PBMC profiling prevented conclusive comparison of naive and antigen-experienced compartments. A strong correlation was found between observed TCR beta diversity and the percentage of naive T cells measured by flow cytometry. Compared with the aged group, the long-lived group had more naive CD4+ T cells, fewer expanded clones and increased TCR diversity, suggesting age selection.

The receptor chain draws on TRBV7-6 and TRBJ2-3; 12 bases in the junction line up with TRBD2. Sequencing was performed on blood. The receptor comes from a woman aged 25 to 39 in good health. The sequenced DNA: TGTGCCAGCAGCTTAGAGGCTAGCGGGAGGGCTCCAGATACGCAGTATTTT. Its protein is CASSLEASGRAPDTQYF. The reference TRBV7-6 and TRBJ2-3 proteins fill in what lies around the CDR3, so the full variable domain reads GAGVSQSPRYKVTKRGQDVALRCDPISGHVSLYWYRQALGQGPEFLTYFNYEAQQDKSGLPNDRFSAERPEGSISTLTIQRTEQRDSAMYRCASSLEASGRAPDTQYFGPGTRLTVL.